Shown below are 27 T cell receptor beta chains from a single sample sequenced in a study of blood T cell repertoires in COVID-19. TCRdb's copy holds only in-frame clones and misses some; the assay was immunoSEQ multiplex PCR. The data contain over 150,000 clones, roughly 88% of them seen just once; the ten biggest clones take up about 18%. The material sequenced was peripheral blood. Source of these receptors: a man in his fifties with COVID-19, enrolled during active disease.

CDR3 DNA: TGCGCCAGCAGCTGGGGGACAGTCCAAGAGACCCAGTACTTC. Translated, it gives CASSWGTVQETQYF. The chain has TRBV5-1 and TRBJ2-5; 7 bases map to TRBD1. The germline CDR1 and CDR2 sequences are SGHRS and YFSETQ. V dropped 3 bases and J dropped 1; count of bases not matched to a gene: 3. The CDR3 has 14 amino acids.

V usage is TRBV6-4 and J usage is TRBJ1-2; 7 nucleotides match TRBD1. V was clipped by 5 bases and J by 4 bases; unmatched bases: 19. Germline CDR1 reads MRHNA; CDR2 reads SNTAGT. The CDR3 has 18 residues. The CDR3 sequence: CASSRDSTRQGGSYGYTF. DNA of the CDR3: TGTGCCAGCAGTCGGGATTCTACGCGACAGGGAGGTAGCTATGGCTACACCTTC.

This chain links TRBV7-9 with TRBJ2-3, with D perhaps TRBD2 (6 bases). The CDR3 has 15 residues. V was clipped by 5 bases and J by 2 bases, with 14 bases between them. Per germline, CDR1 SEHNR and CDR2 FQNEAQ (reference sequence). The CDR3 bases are TGTGCCAGCAGCAAAGGAACTAGCTCCACAGATACGCAGTATTTT. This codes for CASSKGTSSTDTQYF.

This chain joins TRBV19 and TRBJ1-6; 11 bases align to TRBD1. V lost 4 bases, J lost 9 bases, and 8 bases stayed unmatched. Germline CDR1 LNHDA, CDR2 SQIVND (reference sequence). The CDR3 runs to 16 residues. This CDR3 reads CASSTPGQGAGSPLHF. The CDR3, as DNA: TGTGCCAGTAGTACACCCGGACAGGGGGCAGGTTCACCCCTCCACTTT.

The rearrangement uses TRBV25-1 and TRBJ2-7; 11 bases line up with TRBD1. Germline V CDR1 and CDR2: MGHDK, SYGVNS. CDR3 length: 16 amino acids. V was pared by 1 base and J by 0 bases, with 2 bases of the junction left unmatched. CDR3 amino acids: CASSESGTGGSYEQYF. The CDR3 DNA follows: TGTGCCAGCAGTGAATCCGGGACAGGGGGCTCCTACGAGCAGTACTTC.

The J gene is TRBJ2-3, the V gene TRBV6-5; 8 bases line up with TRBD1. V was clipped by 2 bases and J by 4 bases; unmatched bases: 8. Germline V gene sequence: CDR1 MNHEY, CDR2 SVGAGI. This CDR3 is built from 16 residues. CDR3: CASSYGSGGSSDTQYF. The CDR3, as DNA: TGTGCCAGCAGTTACGGTTCAGGGGGCAGTTCAGATACGCAGTATTTT.

The CDR3 region is CAITPPTRHAKNIQYF. CDR3 nucleotides: TGTGCCATCACTCCTCCAACGCGACATGCCAAAAACATTCAGTACTTC. The chain is built from TRBV10-3 and TRBJ2-4; D not resolved. The CDR3 spans 16 residues. CDR1 ENHRY and CDR2 SYGVKD come from the germline V gene. The V gene lost 7 bases and the J gene lost 1 base, with 17 bases spanning the gap.

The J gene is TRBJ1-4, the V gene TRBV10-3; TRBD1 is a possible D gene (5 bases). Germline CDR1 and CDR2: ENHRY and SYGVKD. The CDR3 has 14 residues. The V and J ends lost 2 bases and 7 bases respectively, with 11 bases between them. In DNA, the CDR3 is TGTGCCATCAGTGAGGACAGTCGGAGTGAAAAACTGTTTTTT. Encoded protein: CAISEDSRSEKLFF.

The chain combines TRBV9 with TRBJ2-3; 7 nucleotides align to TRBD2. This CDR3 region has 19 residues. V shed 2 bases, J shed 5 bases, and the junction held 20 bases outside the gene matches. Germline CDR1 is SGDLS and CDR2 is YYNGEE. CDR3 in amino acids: CASSVPERDPKLLLDTQYF. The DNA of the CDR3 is TGTGCCAGCAGCGTCCCCGAGCGGGACCCAAAACTTTTACTAGATACGCAGTATTTT. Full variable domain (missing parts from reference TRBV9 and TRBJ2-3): DSGVTQTPKHLITATGQRVTLRCSPRSGDLSVYWYQQSLDQGLQFLIQYYNGEERAKGNILERFSAQQFPDLHSELNLSSLELGDSALYFCASSVPERDPKLLLDTQYFGPGTRLTVL.

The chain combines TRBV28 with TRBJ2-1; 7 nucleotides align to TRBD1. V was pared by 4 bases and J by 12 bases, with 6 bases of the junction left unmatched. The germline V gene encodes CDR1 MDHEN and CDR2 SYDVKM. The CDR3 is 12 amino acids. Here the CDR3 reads CASSSTGISQFF. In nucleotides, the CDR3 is TGTGCCAGCAGTTCGACAGGGATATCGCAGTTCTTC.

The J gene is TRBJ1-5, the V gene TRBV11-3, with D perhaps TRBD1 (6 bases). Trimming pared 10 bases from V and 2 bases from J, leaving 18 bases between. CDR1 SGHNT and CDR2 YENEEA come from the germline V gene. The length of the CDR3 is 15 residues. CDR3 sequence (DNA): TGTGCCACAGAAACAGGGTTTGACGGCAATCAGCCCCAGCATTTT. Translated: CATETGFDGNQPQHF.

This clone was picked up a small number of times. CDR3 in amino acids: CASSFGAMTNSPLHF. Here the CDR3 DNA reads TGTGCCAGCAGCTTTGGGGCCATGACAAATTCACCCCTCCACTTT. The chain combines TRBV5-6 with TRBJ1-6; tentative D call: TRBD1 (5 bases). V dropped 2 bases and J dropped 7 bases, with 13 bases sitting between them. CDR1 is SGHDT, CDR2 YYEEEE, per germline. The CDR3 spans 15 residues.

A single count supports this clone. The DNA of the CDR3 is TGTGCCAGCAGCAGTTGGAGTCGGGATAATGAAAAACTGTTTTTT. Translation: CASSSWSRDNEKLFF. The rearrangement links TRBV21-1 to TRBJ1-4. TRBV21-1 is shown as a pseudogene. This CDR3 has 15 amino acids.

CDR3 coding DNA: TGTGCCAGCAAGAGTCGACTAGCGGGGGGGCAGAATGAGCAGTTCTTC. Translating it yields CASKSRLAGGQNEQFF. The chain recombines TRBV27 with TRBJ2-1, with TRBD2 matching 14 bases. This CDR3 contains 16 residues. CDR1 and CDR2 from the germline V gene are MNHEY and SMNVEV (reference sequence). The ends lost 7 bases at V and 7 bases at J; junction bases unmatched: 9.

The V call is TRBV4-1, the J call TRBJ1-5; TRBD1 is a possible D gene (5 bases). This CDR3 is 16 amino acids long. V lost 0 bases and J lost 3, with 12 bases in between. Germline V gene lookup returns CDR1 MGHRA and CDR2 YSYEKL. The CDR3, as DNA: TGCGCCAGCAGCCAAGATCTCGGACACAACAATCAGCCCCAGCATTTT. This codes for CASSQDLGHNNQPQHF.

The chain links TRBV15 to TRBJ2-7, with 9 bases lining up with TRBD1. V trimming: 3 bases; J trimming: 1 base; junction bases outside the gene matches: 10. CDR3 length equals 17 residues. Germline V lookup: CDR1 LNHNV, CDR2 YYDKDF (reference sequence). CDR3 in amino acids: CATSRRDRDRASYEQYF. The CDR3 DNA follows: TGTGCCACCAGCAGGCGAGACCGGGACAGGGCATCCTACGAGCAGTACTTC.

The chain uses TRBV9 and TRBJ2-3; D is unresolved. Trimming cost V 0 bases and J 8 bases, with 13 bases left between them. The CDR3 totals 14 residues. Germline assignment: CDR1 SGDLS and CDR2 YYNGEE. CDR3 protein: CASSVARATGTQYF. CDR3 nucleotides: TGTGCCAGCAGCGTAGCCCGTGCGACGGGTACGCAGTATTTT.

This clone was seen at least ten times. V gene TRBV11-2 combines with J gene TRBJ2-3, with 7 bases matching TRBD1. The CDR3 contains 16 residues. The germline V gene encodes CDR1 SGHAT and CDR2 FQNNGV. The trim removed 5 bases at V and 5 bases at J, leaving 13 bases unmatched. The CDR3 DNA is TGTGCCAGCAGCCAAAATCGGTTAGGGGGCAAAGATACGCAGTATTTT. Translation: CASSQNRLGGKDTQYF.

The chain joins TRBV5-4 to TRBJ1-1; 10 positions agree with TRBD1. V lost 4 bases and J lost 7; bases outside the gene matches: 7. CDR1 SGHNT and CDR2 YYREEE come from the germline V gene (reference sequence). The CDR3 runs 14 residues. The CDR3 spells CASSHRQGANEAFF. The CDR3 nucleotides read TGTGCCAGCAGCCACAGACAGGGGGCCAATGAAGCTTTCTTT.

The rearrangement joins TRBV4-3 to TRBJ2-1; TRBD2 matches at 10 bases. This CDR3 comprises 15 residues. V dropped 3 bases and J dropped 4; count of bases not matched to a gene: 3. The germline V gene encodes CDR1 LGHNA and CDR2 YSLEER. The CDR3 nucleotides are TGCGCCAGCAGCCAGACGACTAGCGGGTACAATGAGCAGTTCTTC. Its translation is CASSQTTSGYNEQFF.

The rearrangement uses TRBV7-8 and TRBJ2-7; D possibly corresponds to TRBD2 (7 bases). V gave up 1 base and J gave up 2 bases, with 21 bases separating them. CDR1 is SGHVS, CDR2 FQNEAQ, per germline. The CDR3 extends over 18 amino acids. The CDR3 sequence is CASSLETLYRGGPYEQYF. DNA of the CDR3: TGTGCCAGCAGCTTAGAGACCCTTTATAGGGGGGGACCCTACGAGCAGTACTTC.

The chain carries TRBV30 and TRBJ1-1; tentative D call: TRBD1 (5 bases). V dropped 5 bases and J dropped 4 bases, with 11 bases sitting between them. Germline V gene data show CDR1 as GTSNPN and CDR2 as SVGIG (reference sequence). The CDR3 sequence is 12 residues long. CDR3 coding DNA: TGTGCCTGGTCCAGGGATAGCACTGAAGCTTTCTTT. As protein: CAWSRDSTEAFF.

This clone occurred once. The CDR3 region has the DNA TGCGCCAGCAGGGTGAGCGCGCGCTCCTACAATGAGCAGTTCTTC. Translated: CASRVSARSYNEQFF. This chain joins TRBV5-1 and TRBJ2-1, with D unclear. This CDR3 is built from 15 residues. The V end was cut by 5 bases, the J end by 0 bases, with 12 bases between. Looked up from germline, CDR1 is SGHRS and CDR2 is YFSETQ. The full variable domain, its missing parts supplied by reference TRBV5-1 and TRBJ2-1, is KAGVTQTPRYLIKTRGQQVTLSCSPISGHRSVSWYQQTPGQGLQFLFEYFSETQRNKGNFPGRFSGRQFSNSRSEMNVSTLELGDSALYLCASRVSARSYNEQFFGPGTRLTVL.

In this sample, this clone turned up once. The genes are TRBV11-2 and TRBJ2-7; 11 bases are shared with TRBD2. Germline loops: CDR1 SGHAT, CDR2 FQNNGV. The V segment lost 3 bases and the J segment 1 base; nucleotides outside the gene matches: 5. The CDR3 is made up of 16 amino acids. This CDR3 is CASSFPTSGTSYEQYF. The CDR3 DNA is TGTGCCAGCAGCTTCCCGACTAGCGGGACGTCCTACGAGCAGTACTTC.

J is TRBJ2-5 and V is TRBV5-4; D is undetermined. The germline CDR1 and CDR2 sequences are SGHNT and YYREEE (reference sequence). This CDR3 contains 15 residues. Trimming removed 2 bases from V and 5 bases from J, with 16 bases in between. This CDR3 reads CASSLGGVGEETQYF. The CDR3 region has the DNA TGTGCCAGCAGCTTAGGCGGAGTTGGTGAGGAGACCCAGTACTTC.

The CDR3 coding sequence is TGTGCCAGCAGCAAAGGACAGGGGGTCGACAATGAGCAGTTCTTC. Its protein product is CASSKGQGVDNEQFF. V is TRBV11-3 and J is TRBJ2-1, with 10 bases identical to TRBD1. The CDR3 runs to 15 residues. The germline V gene encodes CDR1 SGHNT and CDR2 YENEEA. V lost 5 bases, J lost 5 bases, and 6 bases stayed unmatched.

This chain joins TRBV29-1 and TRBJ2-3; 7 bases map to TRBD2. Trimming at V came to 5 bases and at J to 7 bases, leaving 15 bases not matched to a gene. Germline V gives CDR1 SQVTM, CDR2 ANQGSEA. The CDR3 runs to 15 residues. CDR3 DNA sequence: TGCAGCGTTCGGAGGAGCGGGGCGAGCATGAATACGCAGTATTTT. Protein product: CSVRRSGASMNTQYF.